The sequence of this T cell receptor beta chain was determined in a study of cytotoxic CD8 clonotypes in ibrutinib-treated CLL. Study information: Of the patients, about 12 were relapsed/refractory, over 14 treatment-naive and 17 to 18 IGHV unmutated. Investigators collected response samples after a median roughly 12 months of treatment, range 6 to 36.

Concerning this clone: Its matching antigen is unknown.

General study points: At ibrutinib response, clonality increased, and at progression it declined back toward baseline.

Sequenced by immunoSEQ multiplex PCR; TCRdb stores in-frame clones only, minus some. The table shows over 40,000 clones, with approximately 87% occurring only once. The V gene end was trimmed by 5 bases and the J gene end by 0 bases; junction bases not matched to a gene: 1. Germline V gene sequence: CDR1 SEHNR, CDR2 FQNEAQ (reference sequence). The length of the CDR3 is 14 residues. The rearrangement links TRBV7-9 to TRBJ1-2, with 9 positions matching TRBD1. The sequence came from a human donor with chronic lymphocytic leukemia. The sample was PBMCs, taken after 24 months of ibrutinib treatment. Written as DNA, the CDR3 is TGTGCCAGCAGCCGACAGGGGGCTAACTATGGCTACACCTTC. Amino acids: CASSRQGANYGYTF.